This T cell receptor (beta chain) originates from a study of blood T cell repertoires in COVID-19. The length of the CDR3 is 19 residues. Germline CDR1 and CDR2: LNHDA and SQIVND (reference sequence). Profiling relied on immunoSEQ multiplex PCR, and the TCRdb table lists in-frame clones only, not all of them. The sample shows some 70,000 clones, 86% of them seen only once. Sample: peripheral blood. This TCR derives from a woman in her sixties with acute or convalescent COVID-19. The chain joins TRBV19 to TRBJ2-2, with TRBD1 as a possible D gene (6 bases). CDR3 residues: CATTFFDRIAGVDTGELFF. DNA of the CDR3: TGTGCTACTACCTTCTTCGACAGGATCGCCGGGGTCGACACCGGGGAGCTGTTTTTT.